Listed below are T cell receptor beta chains from one sample, sequenced in a study of naive and memory T cell subsets. TCRdb reprocessed the UMI-ligation and nested PCR reads via MiXCR and lists one record per CDR3 protein. In the table there are 30,000 to 40,000 distinct CDR3 sequences, approximately 17% of which are singletons. The sequencing input was effector memory CD4+ T cells from blood. All receptors derive from a human donor in good health. Both conserved end residues are part of each CDR3. A D gene is named only where the DNA matches it firmly. The size field is filled for only some rows; it gives once, few, many or a size class.

size,J,D,V,DNA,CDR3
NA,TRBJ2-1,NA,TRBV19,TGTGCCAGTAGTATCTCCGCCTCTCAAGTCTCCTACAATGAGCAGTTCTTC,CASSISASQVSYNEQFF
many,TRBJ1-1,TRBD1,TRBV7-6,TGTGCCAGCAGCGAAAGCCCTCCTATGACAGGGTGGAACACTGAAGCTTTCTTT,CASSESPPMTGWNTEAFF
NA,TRBJ2-3,TRBD2,TRBV5-4,TGTGCCAGCAGCAAAAAAACTAGCGGAAGCACAGATACGCAGTATTTT,CASSKKTSGSTDTQYF
NA,TRBJ1-2,TRBD1,TRBV6-2/TRBV6-3,TGTGCCAGCAGTCAAGGACAGGGGCGCAACTATGGCTACACCTTC,CASSQGQGRNYGYTF
NA,TRBJ1-2,TRBD1,TRBV5-6,TGTGCCAGCAGCCGCGACAGGGGGCGACGTTATTTCTATGGCTACACCTTC,CASSRDRGRRYFYGYTF
NA,TRBJ1-2,NA,TRBV18,TGTGCCAGCCGTACGTCGGACGGGAACTCTCATGGCTACACCTTC,CASRTSDGNSHGYTF
NA,TRBJ1-5,NA,TRBV7-9,TGTGCCAGCAGCCCCGGTAGCAATCGGCCCCAGCATTTT,CASSPGSNRPQHF
NA,TRBJ2-7,TRBD2,TRBV20-1,TGCAGTGCGAGGACTAGCGGCCAAGGCGAGCAGTACTTC,CSARTSGQGEQYF
NA,TRBJ1-1,NA,TRBV20-1,TGCAGTGCTAGGGCCTCCCCCACTGAAGCTTTCTTT,CSARASPTEAFF
few,TRBJ2-7,TRBD2,TRBV20-1,TGCAGTGCCGAGGGACTAGCGGGAGGCCTTAGCTCCTACGAGCAGTACTTC,CSAEGLAGGLSSYEQYF
medium-sized,TRBJ2-2,TRBD2,TRBV20-1,TGCAGTGCTAGTCGACTAGCGGGAGGGCCTCTCACCGGGGAGCTGTTTTTT,CSASRLAGGPLTGELFF
few,TRBJ2-5,NA,TRBV5-8,TGTGCCAGCCCACTATTTAGGGAAGAGACCCAGTACTTC,CASPLFREETQYF
few,TRBJ2-7,TRBD1,TRBV3-1,TGTGCCAGCAGCCCTCGCCGACAGGGTCGTCCCTACGAGCAGTACTTC,CASSPRRQGRPYEQYF
once,TRBJ2-1,TRBD2,TRBV28,TGTGCCAGCAGTTTATTAAGGACTAGCGGTGCCAATGAGCAGTTCTTC,CASSLLRTSGANEQFF
many,TRBJ1-1,TRBD1,TRBV18,TGTGCCAGCTCACCACAGCGACAGGGGGCATTGAACACTGAAGCTTTCTTT,CASSPQRQGALNTEAFF
medium-sized,TRBJ1-1,NA,TRBV12-5,TGTGCTAGTGCCCCGAGGGGTTGGGGTGAAGCTTTCTTT,CASAPRGWGEAFF
NA,TRBJ1-2,TRBD1,TRBV30,TGTGCCTGGGGCCCCGGGACAGGGCCCCATCGAGGCTACACCTTC,CAWGPGTGPHRGYTF
NA,TRBJ2-7,NA,TRBV28,TGTGCCAGCGGGGTCAACTACGAGCAGTACTTC,CASGVNYEQYF
NA,TRBJ1-5,NA,TRBV7-2,TGTGCCAGCAGCTTAGTGTGGGGAGAGCCCCAGCATTTT,CASSLVWGEPQHF
NA,TRBJ1-3,NA,TRBV7-9,TGTGCCAGCAGTCGTGGAAGAGGGGTCGACACCATATATTTT,CASSRGRGVDTIYF
NA,TRBJ2-2,TRBD2,TRBV15,TGTGTCGCCAGCAGACCGAGCGGGAGGGGCACCGGGGAGCTGTTTTTT,CVASRPSGRGTGELFF
few,TRBJ1-2,NA,TRBV7-9,TGTGCCAGCAGCTCCACAGGGTTCAATGGCTACACCTTC,CASSSTGFNGYTF
NA,TRBJ1-1,NA,TRBV27,TGTGCCAGCAGTTTCTACACAGGGCGGAACACTGAAGCTTTCTTT,CASSFYTGRNTEAFF
many,TRBJ2-6,NA,TRBV2,TGTGCCAGCAGTGAATCCGGGTATAACGTCCTGACTTTC,CASSESGYNVLTF
NA,TRBJ2-5,TRBD1,TRBV5-1,TGCGCCAGCAGCTGGGCGACAGGGATCGGCCGAAAAGAGACCCAGTACTTC,CASSWATGIGRKETQYF
NA,TRBJ1-1,TRBD1,TRBV7-8,TGTGCCAGCAGCTTAACAGGGGCGTTGAACACTGAAGCTTTCTTT,CASSLTGALNTEAFF
medium-sized,TRBJ1-6,TRBD1,TRBV4-3,TGCGCCAGCAGCCAAGGACAGGGGGCGGTTGGATCACCCCTCCACTTT,CASSQGQGAVGSPLHF
NA,TRBJ2-7,NA,TRBV5-4,TGTGCCAGCAGCCCCACTAGGAACGAGCAGTACTTC,CASSPTRNEQYF
few,TRBJ1-4,NA,TRBV29-1,TGCAGCGTTGATGAGCGCGGGAGAGGTGAAAAACTGTTTTTT,CSVDERGRGEKLFF
few,TRBJ1-4,NA,TRBV5-1,TGCGCCAGCAGCTTAGCGGACGGGAATGAAAAACTGTTTTTT,CASSLADGNEKLFF
few,TRBJ1-5,TRBD1,TRBV28,TGTGCCAGCACCGATGGCACAGGGGGCAATCAGCCCCAGCATTTT,CASTDGTGGNQPQHF
NA,TRBJ1-2,NA,TRBV28,TGTGCCAGCACTACGGACAGACGCTATGGCTACACCTTC,CASTTDRRYGYTF
NA,TRBJ2-3,NA,TRBV20-1,TGCAGTGCTAGAGTTCCAGGTGGGGGCACAGATACGCAGTATTTT,CSARVPGGGTDTQYF
NA,TRBJ2-1,NA,TRBV15,TGTGCCACCAGCAGAGATGGGGTAGCGCTTTACAATGAGCAGTTCTTC,CATSRDGVALYNEQFF
few,TRBJ2-2,NA,TRBV18,TGTGCCAGCTCACCATATGGCGGACGGACGAACACCGGGGAGCTGTTTTTT,CASSPYGGRTNTGELFF
NA,TRBJ1-2,NA,TRBV28,TGTGCCAGCAGTTTAATAGGAGCGATCGGCTACACCTTC,CASSLIGAIGYTF
NA,TRBJ2-1,NA,TRBV6-1,TGTGCCAGCAGTGAAGGCACTAGATGGCAGTTCTTC,CASSEGTRWQFF